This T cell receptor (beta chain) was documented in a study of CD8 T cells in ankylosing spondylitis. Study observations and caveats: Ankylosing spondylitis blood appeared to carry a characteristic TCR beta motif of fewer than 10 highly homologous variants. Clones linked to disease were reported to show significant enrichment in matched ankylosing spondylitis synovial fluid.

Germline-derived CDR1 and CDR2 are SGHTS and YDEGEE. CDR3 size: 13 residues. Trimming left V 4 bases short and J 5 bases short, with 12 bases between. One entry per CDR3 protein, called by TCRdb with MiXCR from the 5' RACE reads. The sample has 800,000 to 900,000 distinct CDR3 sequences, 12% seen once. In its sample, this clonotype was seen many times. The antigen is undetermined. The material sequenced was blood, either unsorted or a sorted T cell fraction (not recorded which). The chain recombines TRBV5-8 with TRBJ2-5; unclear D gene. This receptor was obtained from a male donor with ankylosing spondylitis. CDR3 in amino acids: CASSRRFWETQYF. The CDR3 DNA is TGTGCCAGCAGCCGTCGGTTTTGGGAGACCCAGTACTTC.